This T cell receptor beta chain originates from a study of T cells after yellow fever vaccination. TCRdb processed the 5' RACE reads anew with MiXCR; each CDR3 protein has one entry. This sample has about 510,000 distinct CDR3 sequences, with around a fifth found just once. This specimen was PBMCs, taken around 3 weeks after the first yellow fever vaccination. This clonotype was obtained from a young man who received the YFV17D yellow fever vaccine.

The CDR3 loop is CASSYSSAVGDGYTF. In DNA form, the CDR3 reads TGTGCCAGCAGTTACTCCTCGGCTGTCGGGGATGGCTACACCTTC. The V gene is TRBV6-2 or TRBV6-3, the J gene TRBJ1-2; no clear D. The germline gives CDR1 MNHEY, CDR2 SVGEGT. V shed 0 bases and J shed 6 bases, with 14 bases lying between them. The CDR3 consists of 15 residues.